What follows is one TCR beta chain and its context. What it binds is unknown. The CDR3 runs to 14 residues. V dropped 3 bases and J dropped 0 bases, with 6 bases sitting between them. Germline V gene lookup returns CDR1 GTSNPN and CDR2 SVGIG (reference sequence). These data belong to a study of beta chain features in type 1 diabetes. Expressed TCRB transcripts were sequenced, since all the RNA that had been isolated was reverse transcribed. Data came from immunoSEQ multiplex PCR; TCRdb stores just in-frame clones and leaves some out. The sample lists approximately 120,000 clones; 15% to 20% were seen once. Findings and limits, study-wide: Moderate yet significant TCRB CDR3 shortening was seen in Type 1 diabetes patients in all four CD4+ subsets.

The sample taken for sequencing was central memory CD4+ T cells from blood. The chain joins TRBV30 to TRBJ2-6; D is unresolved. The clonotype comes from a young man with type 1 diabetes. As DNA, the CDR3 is TGTGCCTGGAGACTCTACTCTGGGGCCAACGTCCTGACTTTC. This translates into CAWRLYSGANVLTF.